This TCR beta chain derives from a study of T-cell reconstitution after alpha-beta-depleted transplantation in children. Points from the study as a whole: It was newly produced T cells that mostly accounted for T-cell counts and diversity one year after transplant.

The TCRbeta library incorporated unique molecular identifiers. TCRdb ran MiXCR on the PCR reads and lists one entry per CDR3 protein. Seen here are about 420,000 distinct CDR3 sequences, roughly 15% observed once, and the top ten hold around 30%. In the case of this clonotype: Its antigen is undetermined.

The sequences come from PBMCs, mostly from graft donor cells, collected 360 days after TCRalphabeta/CD19-depleted stem cell transplant. This receptor was obtained from a boy in the first two years of life who had a stem cell transplant for Wiskott-Aldrich syndrome, so the T cells may come from the graft donor.

The CDR3 DNA follows: TGCGCCAGCAGCAGCATACCCCCGGGACTATCATCCTACGAGCAGTACTTC. Its protein is CASSSIPPGLSSYEQYF. The V and J genes are TRBV5-1 and TRBJ2-7; TRBD2 agrees at 7 bases. Germline V gene sequence: CDR1 SGHRS, CDR2 YFSETQ. The CDR3 runs to 17 residues. V was pared by 4 bases and J by 1 base, with 14 bases of the junction left unmatched.